The clone carrying this T cell receptor (beta chain) was observed a few times. The antigen is unknown. The data originate from a study of CD8 T cells in ankylosing spondylitis. Broader study findings: Characteristic of ankylosing spondylitis blood, it appeared, was a TCR beta motif comprising fewer than 10 highly homologous variants.

CDR1 is DFQATT, CDR2 SNEGSKA, per germline (reference sequence). The CDR3 covers 13 residues. Researchers built TCR beta libraries using quantitative 5'-RACE with molecular barcodes. MiXCR, run by TCRdb on the 5' RACE reads, gives a single entry per CDR3 protein. This table holds more than 650,000 distinct CDR3 sequences, 12% found once. The V and J genes are TRBV20-1 and TRBJ1-4; a possible D gene is TRBD1 (5 bases). The specimen sequenced was blood, either unsorted or a sorted T cell fraction (not recorded which). This receptor was taken from a male donor with ankylosing spondylitis. CDR3 sequence: CSAQQATNEKLFF. The DNA of the CDR3 is TGCAGCGCCCAACAGGCAACTAATGAAAAACTGTTTTTT.